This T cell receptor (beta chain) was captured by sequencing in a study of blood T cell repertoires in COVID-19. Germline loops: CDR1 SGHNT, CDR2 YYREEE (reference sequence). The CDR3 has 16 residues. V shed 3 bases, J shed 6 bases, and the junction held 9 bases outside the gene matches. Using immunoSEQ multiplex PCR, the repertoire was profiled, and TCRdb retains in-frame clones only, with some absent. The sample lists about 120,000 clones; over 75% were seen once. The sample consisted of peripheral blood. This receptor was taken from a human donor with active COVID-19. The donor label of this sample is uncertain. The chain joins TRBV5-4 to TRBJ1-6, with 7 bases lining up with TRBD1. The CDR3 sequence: CASSSRTGTSNSPLHF. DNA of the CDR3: TGTGCCAGCAGCTCAAGGACAGGAACTTCTAATTCACCCCTCCACTTT.